These 24 T cell receptor beta chains came from one sample sequenced in a study of neurological immune-mediated disorders. TCRdb fed the 5' RACE reads into MiXCR, producing one record per CDR3 protein. This table has about 53,000 distinct CDR3 sequences, 3.5% appearing once. The sequencing sample was made of PBMCs. These receptors were taken from a woman in her 30s with multiple sclerosis.

This clonotype was observed many times. The chain uses TRBV10-3 and TRBJ2-7; D perhaps matches TRBD2 (6 bases). Looked up from germline, CDR1 is ENHRY and CDR2 is SYGVKD. V was shortened by 4 bases and J by 7 bases, with 20 bases between the two germline ends. This CDR3 has 15 amino acids. The CDR3 bases are TGTGCCATCAGTGGATCAAGTGTCGGGGCGGGAGAGCAGTACTTC. Protein sequence: CAISGSSVGAGEQYF.

This clonotype was counted many times. The V gene is TRBV5-1, the J gene TRBJ2-7, with D perhaps TRBD1 (6 bases). Germline V gene data show CDR1 as SGHRS and CDR2 as YFSETQ. V was trimmed by 3 bases and J by 3 bases, leaving 25 bases between them. The CDR3 has 18 amino acids. In DNA form, the CDR3 reads TGCGCCAGCAGCTCCTTCGGGACAACGTCGGTGATCGGCTACGAGCAGTACTTC. Protein: CASSSFGTTSVIGYEQYF.

This clonotype was seen repeatedly, ten times or more. This chain uses TRBV20-1 with TRBJ2-3; 7 bases match TRBD2. The trim removed 4 bases at V and 2 bases at J, leaving 9 bases unmatched. Germline V gene sequence: CDR1 DFQATT, CDR2 SNEGSKA (reference sequence). The CDR3 contains 15 residues. The CDR3 DNA reads as TGCAGTGCTACCCTCGTGGGGGGGAACACAGATACGCAGTATTTT. It yields the protein CSATLVGGNTDTQYF.

In this sample, this clonotype turned up many times. Here the CDR3 reads CASSTVLEPQETQYF. The CDR3 nucleotides are TGCGCCAGCAGTACTGTACTAGAACCCCAAGAGACCCAGTACTTC. The genes are TRBV5-1 and TRBJ2-5; possible D gene TRBD2, 5 bases. Germline V gene lookup returns CDR1 SGHRS and CDR2 YFSETQ. V lost 5 bases to trimming and J lost 1 base, with 15 bases between them. The CDR3 has 15 residues.

This clonotype has a count of ten or more. This chain uses TRBV28 with TRBJ2-5; the match to TRBD2 covers 8 bases. The CDR3 spans 16 residues. CDR1 MDHEN and CDR2 SYDVKM come from the germline V gene. V lost 5 bases, J lost 1 base, and 9 bases stayed unmatched. CDR3 loop: CASSQVPGLGQETQYF. The CDR3 DNA reads TGTGCCAGCAGTCAGGTCCCGGGACTAGGCCAAGAGACCCAGTACTTC.

In the case of this clonotype: Just one base apart from a much larger clone, this may be a read error. This chain connects TRBV20-1 to TRBJ1-2; D is undetermined. V gave up 3 bases and J gave up 6 bases, with 11 bases separating them. Germline-derived CDR1 and CDR2 are DFQATT and SNEGSKA (reference sequence). This CDR3 has 12 amino acids. CDR3 sequence (DNA): TGCAGTGCTAGGCTGGGTTATGATGGCTACACCTTC. Translated, it gives CSARLGYDGYTF.

This clonotype came up a few times. This chain connects TRBV6-6 to TRBJ1-3; tentative D call: TRBD1 (6 bases). The germline CDR1 and CDR2 sequences are MNHNY and SVGAGI (reference sequence). Trimming cost V 7 bases and J 1 base, with 17 bases left between them. This CDR3 has 16 amino acids. The CDR3 here is CASTSQDRRSGNTIYF. CDR3 coding DNA: TGTGCCAGCACCTCTCAGGACAGAAGGTCTGGAAACACCATATATTTT.

Ten or more counts support this clonotype. The chain joins TRBV9 to TRBJ2-1, with TRBD2 matching over 8 bases. Germline CDR1 reads SGDLS; CDR2 reads YYNGEE. The CDR3 runs to 16 residues. The junction had 5 bases not matched to a gene; V was cut back by 3 bases and J by 0 bases. The CDR3 sequence: CASSGLAGSSYNEQFF. For the CDR3, the DNA is TGTGCCAGCAGCGGTCTAGCGGGCAGCTCCTACAATGAGCAGTTCTTC.

Comment on this clonotype: A read error is possible here, since a much larger clone lies one base away. The rearrangement links TRBV7-9 to TRBJ2-7; 10 nucleotides agree with TRBD1. Per germline, CDR1 SEHNR and CDR2 FQNEAQ (reference sequence). The CDR3 consists of 15 residues. The CDR3 loop reads CASSSHPDRGGEKYF. As DNA, the CDR3 is TGTGCCAGCAGCTCCCACCCGGACAGGGGGGGCGAGAAGTACTTC.

This rearrangement joins TRBV5-1 to TRBJ2-7; unclear D gene. This CDR3 region has 14 residues. Between the trimmed V and J ends, which lost 2 bases and 3 bases, there was a span of 12 bases. From germline, CDR1 is SGHRS and CDR2 YFSETQ. CDR3 bases: TGCGCCAGCAGCTTATCCCTCGCCCGCTACGAGCAGTACTTC. Translated, it gives CASSLSLARYEQYF.

This clonotype occurred many times. This chain connects TRBV3-1 to TRBJ2-5, with 8 bases that match TRBD2. The trim removed 0 bases at V and 3 bases at J, leaving 3 bases unmatched. Germline values: CDR1 LGHDT, CDR2 YNNKEL (reference sequence). The CDR3 sequence is 15 residues long. The CDR3 loop is CASSQDPGLEETQYF. DNA for the CDR3: TGTGCCAGCAGCCAAGACCCGGGACTAGAAGAGACCCAGTACTTC.

This clonotype came up many times. This chain links TRBV10-3 with TRBJ2-2; tentative D call: TRBD1 (7 bases). The CDR3 runs 14 residues. Trimming pared 11 bases from V and 6 bases from J, leaving 19 bases between. CDR1 is ENHRY, CDR2 SYGVKD, per germline. The CDR3 DNA sequence: TGTGCCTCCCAAAGAGGGGGCGGGGCCGGGGAGCTGTTTTTT. Residues: CASQRGGGAGELFF.

This clonotype was seen ten or more times. The genes are TRBV29-1 and TRBJ2-7; the D gene is possibly TRBD1 (6 bases). The CDR3 extends over 14 amino acids. The germline V gene encodes CDR1 SQVTM and CDR2 ANQGSEA. V was pared by 1 base and J by 4 bases, with 14 bases between. CDR3 protein: CSVEVEQGYYEQYF. For the CDR3, the DNA is TGCAGCGTTGAAGTAGAACAGGGTTATTACGAGCAGTACTTC.

At least ten counts were recorded for this clonotype. V is TRBV7-9 and J is TRBJ2-7; 9 bases fit TRBD1. The ends lost 6 bases at V and 4 bases at J; junction bases unmatched: 16. The CDR3 has 17 residues. Germline values: CDR1 SEHNR, CDR2 FQNEAQ (reference sequence). The DNA of the CDR3 is TGTGCCAGCAGTCCGACCCCCGGACAGGGGCACAATTACGAGCAGTACTTC. It encodes CASSPTPGQGHNYEQYF.

In its sample, this clonotype was seen many times. This chain uses TRBV20-1 with TRBJ1-6; D gene unclear. This CDR3 has 17 amino acids. Germline CDR1 reads DFQATT; CDR2 reads SNEGSKA (reference sequence). Trimming shortened V by 0 bases and J by 0 bases, and 12 bases separated the two germline ends. The DNA of the CDR3 is TGCAGTGCTAGAGACTGGGGAATAAGCTCCTATAATTCACCCCTCCACTTT. The encoded protein is CSARDWGISSYNSPLHF.

This clonotype was found many times. This rearrangement joins TRBV5-1 to TRBJ2-1; TRBD2 matches 9 bases. Germline V CDR1 and CDR2: SGHRS, YFSETQ. The CDR3 spans 16 residues. With V trimmed by 0 bases and J by 7 bases, 8 bases remained unmatched. CDR3 DNA: TGCGCCAGCAGCTTGGTGCTGGGACTAGCTGTAAATGAGCAGTTCTTC. Its translation is CASSLVLGLAVNEQFF.

Concerning this clonotype itself: Germline is not matched at one junction end, which may reflect a read error. The V gene is TRBV2, the J gene TRBJ1-6; TRBD1 agrees at 7 bases. The CDR3 sequence is 14 residues long. In germline, CDR1 is SNHLY, CDR2 FYNNEI. CDR3 sequence (DNA): TGTGCCAGCAGTGTCCAGGGGGATAATTCACCCCTCAACTTT. Protein sequence: CASSVQGDNSPLNF. Together with reference TRBV2 and TRBJ1-6, the CDR3 gives the full variable domain: EPEVTQTPSHQVTQMGQEVILRCVPISNHLYFYWYRQILGQKVEFLVSFYNNEISEKSEIFDDQFSVERPDGSNFTLKIRSTKLEDSAMYFCASSVQGDNSPLNFGNGTRLTVT.

This clonotype was counted at least ten times. The chain has TRBV20-1 and TRBJ1-5, with a weak D call TRBD1 (5 bases). V dropped 2 bases and J dropped 8 bases, with 13 bases sitting between them. The CDR3 contains 13 residues. Germline CDR1 and CDR2: DFQATT and SNEGSKA (reference sequence). The CDR3 DNA reads as TGCAGTGCTAGATCGGGACGCATTGAGCCCCAGCATTTT. It encodes CSARSGRIEPQHF.

This chain links TRBV29-1 with TRBJ2-7; no reliable D call. The length of the CDR3 is 11 residues. The germline V and J ends were trimmed by 2 bases and 0 bases, with 2 bases remaining between them. CDR1 and CDR2 (germline): SQVTM, ANQGSEA. The CDR3 protein is CSVEISYEQYF. DNA of the CDR3: TGCAGCGTTGAAATCTCCTACGAGCAGTACTTC.

This clonotype was counted ten times or more. This rearrangement joins TRBV20-1 to TRBJ2-3; D is uncertain. V lost 3 bases to trimming and J lost 3 bases, with 4 bases between them. The germline V gene has CDR1 DFQATT and CDR2 SNEGSKA (reference sequence). The CDR3 has 11 amino acids. CDR3 loop: CSASPTDTQYF. The CDR3 coding sequence is TGCAGTGCTAGCCCTACAGATACGCAGTATTTT.

This clonotype appeared many times. J is TRBJ2-7 and V is TRBV11-2; D is unclear. The CDR3 has 11 amino acids. CDR1 is SGHAT, CDR2 FQNNGV, per germline. Trimming removed 6 bases from V and 3 bases from J, with 6 bases in between. As DNA, the CDR3 is TGTGCCAGCAGATCTTACTACGAGCAGTACTTC. Protein: CASRSYYEQYF.

The sample holds many counts of this clonotype. The chain combines TRBV6-5 with TRBJ2-2; D remains ambiguous. The CDR3 totals 12 residues. The germline V gene encodes CDR1 MNHEY and CDR2 SVGAGI. Trimming pared 8 bases from V and 4 bases from J, leaving 8 bases between. CDR3 region: CASGSITGELFF. The CDR3 nucleotides read TGTGCCAGCGGTTCAATCACCGGGGAGCTGTTTTTT.

The sample holds many counts of this clonotype. The chain links TRBV24-1 to TRBJ2-7, with a weak D call TRBD1 (5 bases). V lost 11 bases, J lost 3 bases, and 16 bases lay in between. Germline V CDR1 and CDR2: KGHDR, SFDVKD. This CDR3 has 13 amino acids. This chain's CDR3 is CASPRTIFYEQYF. The CDR3 coding sequence is TGTGCCAGCCCAAGGACAATCTTCTACGAGCAGTACTTC.

This clonotype was seen repeatedly, ten times or more. Mismatch with germline at one junction end may stem from a read error. V usage is TRBV7-7 and J usage is TRBJ2-5, with a weak D call TRBD2 (6 bases). CDR1 and CDR2 (germline): SSHAT, FNYEAQ (reference sequence). The CDR3 runs 15 residues. The CDR3: CASSLGGGIQETQYF. CDR3 sequence (DNA): TGTGCTAGCAGCTTAGGTGGCGGGATACAAGAGACCCAGTACTTC.